One T cell receptor beta chain is described in this entry. Antigen: not known. The data were produced by immunoSEQ multiplex PCR, yet TCRdb's version contains in-frame clones alone and is incomplete. In the table there are roughly 120,000 clones, approximately 89% of which are singletons. Trimming removed 1 base at V and 3 bases at J, with 9 bases between. The germline gives CDR1 SGHAT, CDR2 FQNNGV. This CDR3 is 15 amino acids long. This sample is drawn from a study of T cell responses to AZD1222 COVID-19 vaccine. Regarding the study as a whole: Repertoires were collected only later (after the peak T cell response had occurred).

This sequence joins TRBV11-2 and TRBJ1-4; possibly TRBD1 for D (5 bases). The input for sequencing was peripheral blood, taken 28 days after the second AZD1222 dose. This sequence was found in an adult who received the AZD1222 COVID-19 vaccine. DNA of the CDR3: TGTGCCAGCAGCTTAGCGCGGGGGGCTAATGAAAAACTGTTTTTT. As protein: CASSLARGANEKLFF.